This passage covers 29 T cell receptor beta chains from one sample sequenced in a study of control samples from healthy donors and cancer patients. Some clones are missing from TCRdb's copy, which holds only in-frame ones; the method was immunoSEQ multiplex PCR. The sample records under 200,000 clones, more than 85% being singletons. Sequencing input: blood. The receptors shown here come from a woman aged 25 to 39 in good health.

The chain's CDR3 is CASSSPVRQGRNYGYTF. The CDR3 nucleotides are TGTGCCAGCAGTTCACCCGTCCGACAGGGCCGTAACTATGGCTACACCTTC. This chain connects TRBV27 to TRBJ1-2; 7 bases align to TRBD1. From germline, CDR1 is MNHEY and CDR2 SMNVEV (reference sequence). This CDR3 spans 17 amino acids. The trim removed 4 bases at V and 1 base at J, leaving 12 bases unmatched.

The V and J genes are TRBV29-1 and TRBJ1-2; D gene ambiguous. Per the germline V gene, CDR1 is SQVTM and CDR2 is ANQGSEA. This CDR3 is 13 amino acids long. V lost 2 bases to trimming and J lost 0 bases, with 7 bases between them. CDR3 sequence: CSVELQANYGYTF. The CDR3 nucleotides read TGCAGCGTTGAACTCCAGGCTAACTATGGCTACACCTTC.

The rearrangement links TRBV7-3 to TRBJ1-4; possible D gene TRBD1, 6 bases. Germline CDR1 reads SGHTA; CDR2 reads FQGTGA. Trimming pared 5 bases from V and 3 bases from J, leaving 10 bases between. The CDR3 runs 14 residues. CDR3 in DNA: TGTGCCAGCAGCCTAGGGGGGTCTAATGAAAAACTGTTTTTT. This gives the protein CASSLGGSNEKLFF.

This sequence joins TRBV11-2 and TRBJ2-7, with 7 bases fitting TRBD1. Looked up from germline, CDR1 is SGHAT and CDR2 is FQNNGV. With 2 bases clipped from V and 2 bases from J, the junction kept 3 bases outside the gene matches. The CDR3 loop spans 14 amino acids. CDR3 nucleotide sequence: TGTGCCAGCAGCTTACCCGGGACAGCCTACGAGCAGTACTTC. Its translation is CASSLPGTAYEQYF.

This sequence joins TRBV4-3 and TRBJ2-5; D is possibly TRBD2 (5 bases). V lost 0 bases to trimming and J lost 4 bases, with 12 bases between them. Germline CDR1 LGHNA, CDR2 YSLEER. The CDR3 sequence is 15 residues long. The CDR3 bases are TGCGCCAGCAGCCAAGAGGGGAGTACGTCAGAGACCCAGTACTTC. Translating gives CASSQEGSTSETQYF.

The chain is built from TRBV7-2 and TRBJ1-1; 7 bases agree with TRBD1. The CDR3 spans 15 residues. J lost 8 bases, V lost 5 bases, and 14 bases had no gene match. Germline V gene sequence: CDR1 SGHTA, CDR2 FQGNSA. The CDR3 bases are TGTGCCAGCAGCATAGACCCCCGTCACAGGGGAGAAGCTTTCTTT. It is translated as CASSIDPRHRGEAFF. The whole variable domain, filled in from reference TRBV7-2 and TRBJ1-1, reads GAGVSQSPSNKVTEKGKDVELRCDPISGHTALYWYRQSLGQGLEFLIYFQGNSAPDKSGLPSDRFSAERTGGSVSTLTIQRTQQEDSAVYLCASSIDPRHRGEAFFGQGTRLTVV.

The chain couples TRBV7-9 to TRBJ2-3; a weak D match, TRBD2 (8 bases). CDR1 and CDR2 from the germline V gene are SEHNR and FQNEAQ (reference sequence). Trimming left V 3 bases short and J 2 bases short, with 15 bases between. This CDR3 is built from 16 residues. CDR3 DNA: TGTGCCAGCAGCTTCGCCGGGAGGGGGCCCACAGATACGCAGTATTTT. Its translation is CASSFAGRGPTDTQYF.

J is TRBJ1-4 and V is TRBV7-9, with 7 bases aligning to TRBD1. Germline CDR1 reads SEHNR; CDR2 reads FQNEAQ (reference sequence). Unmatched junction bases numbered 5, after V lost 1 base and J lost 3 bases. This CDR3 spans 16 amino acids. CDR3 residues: CASSLGGGTANEKLFF. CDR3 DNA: TGTGCCAGCAGCTTAGGAGGGGGGACAGCTAATGAAAAACTGTTTTTT.

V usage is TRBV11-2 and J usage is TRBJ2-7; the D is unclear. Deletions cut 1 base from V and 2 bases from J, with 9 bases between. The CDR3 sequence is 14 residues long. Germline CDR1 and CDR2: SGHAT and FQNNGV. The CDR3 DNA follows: TGTGCCAGCAGCTTAGGAGCGATCACCTACGAGCAGTACTTC. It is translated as CASSLGAITYEQYF.

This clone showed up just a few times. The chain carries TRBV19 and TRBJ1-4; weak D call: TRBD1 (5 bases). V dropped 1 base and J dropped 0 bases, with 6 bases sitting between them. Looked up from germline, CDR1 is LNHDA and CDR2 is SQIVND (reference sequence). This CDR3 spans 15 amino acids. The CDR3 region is CASSIADTTNEKLFF. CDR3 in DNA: TGTGCCAGTAGTATAGCGGACACAACTAATGAAAAACTGTTTTTT.

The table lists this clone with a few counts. The CDR3 nucleotides are TGCGCCAGCAGCCCCTCCACGGGCAGTTCTGCCTACGAGCAGTACTTC. Amino acids: CASSPSTGSSAYEQYF. The gene calls are TRBV4-1 and TRBJ2-7, with D unclear. V was cut by 4 bases and J by 2 bases, with 18 bases left in between. The CDR3 has 16 residues. The germline V gene encodes CDR1 MGHRA and CDR2 YSYEKL.

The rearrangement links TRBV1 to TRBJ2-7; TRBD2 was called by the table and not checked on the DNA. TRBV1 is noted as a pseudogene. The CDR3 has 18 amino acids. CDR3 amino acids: CTSSQGPCTSGAAYEQYF. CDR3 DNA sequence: TGCACCAGCAGCCAAGGCCCCTGTACTAGCGGAGCCGCCTACGAGCAGTACTTC.

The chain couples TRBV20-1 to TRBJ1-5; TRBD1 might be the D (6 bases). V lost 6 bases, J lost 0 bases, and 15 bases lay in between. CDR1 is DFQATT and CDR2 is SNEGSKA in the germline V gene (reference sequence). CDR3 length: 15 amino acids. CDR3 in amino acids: CSASPGTTSNQPQHF. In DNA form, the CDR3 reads TGCAGTGCCAGTCCCGGGACAACTAGCAATCAGCCCCAGCATTTT.

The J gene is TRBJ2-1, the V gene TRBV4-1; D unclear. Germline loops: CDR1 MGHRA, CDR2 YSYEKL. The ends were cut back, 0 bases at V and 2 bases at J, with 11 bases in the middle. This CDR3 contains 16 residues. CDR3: CASSQDPGPTYNEQFF. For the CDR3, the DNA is TGCGCCAGCAGCCAAGATCCGGGTCCGACCTACAATGAGCAGTTCTTC.

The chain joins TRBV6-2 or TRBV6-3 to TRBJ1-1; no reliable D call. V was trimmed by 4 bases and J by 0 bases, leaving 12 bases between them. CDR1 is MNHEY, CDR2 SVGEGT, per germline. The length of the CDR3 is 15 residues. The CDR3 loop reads CASSFFLGMNTEAFF. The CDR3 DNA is TGTGCCAGCAGTTTTTTCCTCGGCATGAACACTGAAGCTTTCTTT.

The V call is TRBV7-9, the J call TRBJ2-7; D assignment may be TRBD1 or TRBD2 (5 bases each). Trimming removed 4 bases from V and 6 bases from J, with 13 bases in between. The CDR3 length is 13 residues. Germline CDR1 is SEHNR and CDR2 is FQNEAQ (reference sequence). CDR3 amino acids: CASSSIGGGEQYF. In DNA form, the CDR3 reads TGTGCCAGCAGCTCCATTGGGGGTGGCGAGCAGTACTTC.

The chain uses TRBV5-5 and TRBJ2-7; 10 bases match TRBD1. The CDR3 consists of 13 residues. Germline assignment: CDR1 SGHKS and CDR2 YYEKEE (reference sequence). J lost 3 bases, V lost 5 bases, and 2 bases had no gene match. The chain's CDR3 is CASRRTGGYEQYF. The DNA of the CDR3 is TGTGCCAGCAGACGGACAGGGGGCTACGAGCAGTACTTC.

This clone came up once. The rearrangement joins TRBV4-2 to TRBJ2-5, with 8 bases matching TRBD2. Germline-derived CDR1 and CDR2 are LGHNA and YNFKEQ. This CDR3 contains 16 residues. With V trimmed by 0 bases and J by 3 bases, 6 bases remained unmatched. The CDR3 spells CASSQDGSGTEETQYF. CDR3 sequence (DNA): TGTGCCAGCAGCCAAGATGGTAGCGGGACTGAAGAGACCCAGTACTTC.

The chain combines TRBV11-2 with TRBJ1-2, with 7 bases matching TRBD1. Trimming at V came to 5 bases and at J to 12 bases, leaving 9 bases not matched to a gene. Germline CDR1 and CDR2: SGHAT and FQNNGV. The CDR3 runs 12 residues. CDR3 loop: CASSTRQGLNTF. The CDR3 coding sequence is TGTGCCAGCAGCACCCGACAGGGACTAAACACCTTC.

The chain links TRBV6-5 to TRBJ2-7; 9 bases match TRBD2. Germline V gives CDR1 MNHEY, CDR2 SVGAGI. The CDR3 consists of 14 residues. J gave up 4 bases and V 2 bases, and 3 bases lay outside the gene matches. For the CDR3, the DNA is TGTGCCAGCAGTTACAGGCGGGAGGGTTACGAGCAGTACTTC. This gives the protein CASSYRREGYEQYF.

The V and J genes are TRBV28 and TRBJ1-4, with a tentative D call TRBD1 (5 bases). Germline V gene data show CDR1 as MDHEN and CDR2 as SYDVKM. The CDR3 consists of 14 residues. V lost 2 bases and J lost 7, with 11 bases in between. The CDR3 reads CASSLGGVGEKLFF. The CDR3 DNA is TGTGCCAGCAGTTTAGGAGGGGTGGGTGAAAAACTGTTTTTT.

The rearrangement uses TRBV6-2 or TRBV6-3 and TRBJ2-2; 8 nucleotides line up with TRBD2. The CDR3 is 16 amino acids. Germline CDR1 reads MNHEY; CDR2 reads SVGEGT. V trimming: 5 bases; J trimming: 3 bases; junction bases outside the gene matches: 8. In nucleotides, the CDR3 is TGTGCCAGCAGTGTCCCGGGACTAGAAGACACCGGGGAGCTGTTTTTT. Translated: CASSVPGLEDTGELFF.

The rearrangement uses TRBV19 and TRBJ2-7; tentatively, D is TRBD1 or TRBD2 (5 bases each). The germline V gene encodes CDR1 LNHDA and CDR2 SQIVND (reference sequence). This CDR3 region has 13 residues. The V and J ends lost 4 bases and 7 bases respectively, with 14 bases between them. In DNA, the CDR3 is TGTGCCAGTAGTACCGGGACCGCTTTGGAGCAGTACTTC. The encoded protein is CASSTGTALEQYF.

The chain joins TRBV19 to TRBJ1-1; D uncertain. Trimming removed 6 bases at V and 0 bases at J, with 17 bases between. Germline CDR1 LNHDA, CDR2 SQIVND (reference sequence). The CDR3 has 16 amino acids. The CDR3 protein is CASSPGPGTMNTEAFF. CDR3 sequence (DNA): TGTGCCAGTAGCCCCGGCCCGGGAACCATGAACACTGAAGCTTTCTTT.

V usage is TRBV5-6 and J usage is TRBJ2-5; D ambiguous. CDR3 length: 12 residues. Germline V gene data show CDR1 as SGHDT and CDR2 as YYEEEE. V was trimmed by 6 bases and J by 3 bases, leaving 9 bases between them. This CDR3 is CASTHGEETQYF. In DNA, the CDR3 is TGTGCCAGCACCCACGGAGAAGAGACCCAGTACTTC.

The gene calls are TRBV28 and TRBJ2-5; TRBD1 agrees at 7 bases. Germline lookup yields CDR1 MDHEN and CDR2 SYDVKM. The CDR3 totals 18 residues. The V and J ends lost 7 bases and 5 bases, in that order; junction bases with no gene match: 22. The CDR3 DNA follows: TGTGCCAGCACTACCCCCCGGCCCCGACAGGGTAATACGGAGACCCAGTACTTC. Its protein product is CASTTPRPRQGNTETQYF.

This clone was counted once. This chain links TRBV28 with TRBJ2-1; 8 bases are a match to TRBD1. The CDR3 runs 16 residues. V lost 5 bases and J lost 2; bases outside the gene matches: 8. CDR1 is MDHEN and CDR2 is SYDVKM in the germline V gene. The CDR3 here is CASSGGHRGTYNEQFF. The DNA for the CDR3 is TGTGCCAGCAGTGGGGGACACAGGGGGACCTACAATGAGCAGTTCTTC.

In nucleotides, the CDR3 is TGTGCCAGCAGCTTTTCTAGCGGGGGATACAATGAGCAGTTCTTC. As protein: CASSFSSGGYNEQFF. The gene calls are TRBV7-9 and TRBJ2-1; 10 bases align to TRBD2. Losses at the gene ends were 3 bases for V and 4 bases for J; bases not matched to a gene: 3. This CDR3 region has 15 residues. The germline V gene has CDR1 SEHNR and CDR2 FQNEAQ (reference sequence). The full variable domain, with the rest looked up from reference TRBV7-9 and TRBJ2-1, is DTGVSQNPRHKITKRGQNVTFRCDPISEHNRLYWYRQTLGQGPEFLTYFQNEAQLEKSRLLSDRFSAERPKGSFSTLEIQRTEQGDSAMYLCASSFSSGGYNEQFFGPGTRLTVL.

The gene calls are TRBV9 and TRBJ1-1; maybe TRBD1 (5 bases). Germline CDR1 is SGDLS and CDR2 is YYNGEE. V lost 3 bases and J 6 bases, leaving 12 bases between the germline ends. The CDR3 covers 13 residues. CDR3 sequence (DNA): TGTGCCAGCAGCGCGGGACGGTGGTCTGAAGCTTTCTTT. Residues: CASSAGRWSEAFF.